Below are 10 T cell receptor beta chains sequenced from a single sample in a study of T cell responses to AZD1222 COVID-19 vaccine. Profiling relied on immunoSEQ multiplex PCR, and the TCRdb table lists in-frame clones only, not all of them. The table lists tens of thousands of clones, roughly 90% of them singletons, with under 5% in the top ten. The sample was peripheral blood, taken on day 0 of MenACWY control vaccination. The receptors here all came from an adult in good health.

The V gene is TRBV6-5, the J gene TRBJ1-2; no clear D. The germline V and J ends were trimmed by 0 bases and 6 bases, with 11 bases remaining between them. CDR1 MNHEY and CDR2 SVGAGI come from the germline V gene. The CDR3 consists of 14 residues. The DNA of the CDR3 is TGTGCCAGCAGTTACTCTTATTCCGGGAATGGCTACACCTTC. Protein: CASSYSYSGNGYTF.

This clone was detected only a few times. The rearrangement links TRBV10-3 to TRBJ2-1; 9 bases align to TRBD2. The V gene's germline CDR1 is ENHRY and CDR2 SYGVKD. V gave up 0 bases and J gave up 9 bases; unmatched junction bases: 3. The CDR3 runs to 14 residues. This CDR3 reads CAISESGTSSEQFF. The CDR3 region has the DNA TGTGCCATCAGTGAGTCAGGGACTAGCAGTGAGCAGTTCTTC.

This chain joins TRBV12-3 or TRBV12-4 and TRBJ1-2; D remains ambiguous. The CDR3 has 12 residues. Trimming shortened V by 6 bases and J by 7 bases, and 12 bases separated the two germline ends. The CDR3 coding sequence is TGTGCCAGCAGGCTAAGACTGGGTGGCTACACCTTC. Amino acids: CASRLRLGGYTF.

CDR3 bases: TGTGCCAGCAGCGAAATACAAGAGACCCAGTACTTC. Protein sequence: CASSEIQETQYF. The chain employs TRBV12-3 or TRBV12-4 and TRBJ2-5; D unresolved. The CDR3 consists of 12 residues. V gave up 6 bases and J gave up 2 bases, with 7 bases separating them.

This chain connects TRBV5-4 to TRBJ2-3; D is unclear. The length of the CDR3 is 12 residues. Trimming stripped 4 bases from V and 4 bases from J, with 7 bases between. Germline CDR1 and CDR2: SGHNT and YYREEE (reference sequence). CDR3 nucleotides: TGTGCCAGCAGCAGTGTTGCAGATACGCAGTATTTT. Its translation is CASSSVADTQYF.

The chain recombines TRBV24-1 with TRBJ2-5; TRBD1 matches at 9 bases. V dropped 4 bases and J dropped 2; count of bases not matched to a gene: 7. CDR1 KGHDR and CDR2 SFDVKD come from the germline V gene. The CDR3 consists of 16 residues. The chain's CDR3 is CATSDTIGTGQETQYF. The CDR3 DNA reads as TGTGCCACCAGTGACACTATTGGGACAGGGCAAGAGACCCAGTACTTC.

This CDR3 is CASSVGTAAGYTF. CDR3 nucleotide sequence: TGTGCCAGCAGCGTTGGGACGGCGGCTGGCTACACCTTC. The rearrangement joins TRBV9 to TRBJ1-2, with D tentatively TRBD1 (5 bases). The V gene's germline CDR1 is SGDLS and CDR2 YYNGEE. This CDR3 spans 13 amino acids. V lost 2 bases and J 7 bases, leaving 12 bases between the germline ends.

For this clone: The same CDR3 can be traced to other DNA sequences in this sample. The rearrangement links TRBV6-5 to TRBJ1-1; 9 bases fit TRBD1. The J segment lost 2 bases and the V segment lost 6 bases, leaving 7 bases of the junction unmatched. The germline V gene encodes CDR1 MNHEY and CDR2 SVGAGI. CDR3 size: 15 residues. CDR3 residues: CASSSPGQGNTEAFF. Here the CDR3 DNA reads TGTGCCAGCAGCTCTCCGGGACAGGGTAACACTGAAGCTTTCTTT.

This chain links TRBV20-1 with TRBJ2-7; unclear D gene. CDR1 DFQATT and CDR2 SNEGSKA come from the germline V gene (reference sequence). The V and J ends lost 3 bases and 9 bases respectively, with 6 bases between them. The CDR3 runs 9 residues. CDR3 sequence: CSASWPQYF. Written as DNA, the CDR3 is TGCAGTGCTAGTTGGCCGCAGTACTTC.

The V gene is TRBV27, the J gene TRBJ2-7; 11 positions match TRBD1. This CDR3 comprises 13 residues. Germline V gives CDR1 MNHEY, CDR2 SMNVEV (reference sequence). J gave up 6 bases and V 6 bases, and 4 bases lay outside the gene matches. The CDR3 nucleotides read TGTGCCAGCAGCTGGACAGGGGGCGGCGAGCAGTACTTC. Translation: CASSWTGGGEQYF.